The 18 T cell receptor beta chains presented below share a single source sample, sequenced in a study of T cell changes during pregnancy in multiple sclerosis (dated by TCRdb to about 2019). Library construction relied on the immunoSEQ multiplex PCR assay. TCRdb carries this immuneACCESS record with in-frame sequences only. Its versions omit some clonotypes, under half of them owing to an unresolved V gene in the studies checked, with the rest unexplained. For this sample the table gives tens of thousands of clones, of which about 89% were detected only once. The ten largest clonotypes hold approximately 0.44% of the sample. Source: CD4+ T cells from peripheral blood mononuclear cells, taken before pregnancy. These receptors were taken from a female donor with multiple sclerosis, enrolled in a pregnancy study.

The chain uses TRBV11-3 and TRBJ2-3, with TRBD2 matching 9 bases. The CDR3 has 16 residues. Germline V CDR1 and CDR2: SGHNT, YENEEA. V shed 3 bases and J 2 bases; nucleotides not matched to a gene: 6. As DNA, the CDR3 is TGTGCCAGCAGCTTTGCTAGCGGGGCGATCACAGATACGCAGTATTTT. Translating gives CASSFASGAITDTQYF.

This chain joins TRBV11-2 and TRBJ2-7; D gene ambiguous. Germline lookup yields CDR1 SGHAT and CDR2 FQNNGV. Trimming pared 1 base from V and 3 bases from J, leaving 13 bases between. CDR3 length: 15 amino acids. CDR3 sequence reads: CASSLALQPYYEQYF. The CDR3 bases are TGTGCCAGCAGCTTAGCCCTACAGCCATACTACGAGCAGTACTTC.

The gene calls are TRBV7-9 and TRBJ2-2; 8 bases map to TRBD1. CDR1 is SEHNR and CDR2 is FQNEAQ in the germline V gene (reference sequence). The CDR3 covers 16 residues. Trimming cost V 1 base and J 5 bases; bases outside gene matches: 6. The CDR3 nucleotides are TGTGCCAGCAGCTTAGTGCAGGGGGCGACTACCGGGGAGCTGTTTTTT. As protein: CASSLVQGATTGELFF.

The V gene is TRBV6-5, the J gene TRBJ2-5; perhaps TRBD1 as D (6 bases). CDR1 is MNHEY, CDR2 SVGAGI, per germline. V lost 4 bases and J 3 bases, leaving 12 bases between the germline ends. There are 14 residues in the CDR3. CDR3 sequence (DNA): TGTGCCAGCAGTTCCGGGACACCAAAAGAGACCCAGTACTTC. This encodes CASSSGTPKETQYF.

The chain carries TRBV5-1 and TRBJ2-3, with 8 bases matching TRBD2. V shed 3 bases, J shed 4 bases, and the junction held 7 bases outside the gene matches. Germline V gene data show CDR1 as SGHRS and CDR2 as YFSETQ. The CDR3 totals 15 residues. The CDR3 region has the DNA TGCGCCAGCAGCTCGGCCCGGGGGGGGTCAGATACGCAGTATTTT. Protein product: CASSSARGGSDTQYF.

The chain links TRBV5-1 to TRBJ2-1; 9 bases fit TRBD2. There are 16 residues in the CDR3. Germline V lookup: CDR1 SGHRS, CDR2 YFSETQ. With V trimmed by 5 bases and J by 4 bases, 10 bases remained unmatched. Written as DNA, the CDR3 is TGCGCCAGCAGGGAATCCGGGACTAGCAGGTACAATGAGCAGTTCTTC. Translating it yields CASRESGTSRYNEQFF. Full variable domain (rest looked up from reference TRBV5-1 and TRBJ2-1): KAGVTQTPRYLIKTRGQQVTLSCSPISGHRSVSWYQQTPGQGLQFLFEYFSETQRNKGNFPGRFSGRQFSNSRSEMNVSTLELGDSALYLCASRESGTSRYNEQFFGPGTRLTVL.

In DNA form, the CDR3 reads TGTGCCAGCTCACCGGGACAGGGGGAAAAACTGTTTTTT. Protein sequence: CASSPGQGEKLFF. J is TRBJ1-4 and V is TRBV18; TRBD1 matches at 10 bases. In germline, CDR1 is KGHSH, CDR2 LQKENI. The CDR3 totals 13 residues. V was clipped by 3 bases and J by 8 bases; unmatched bases: 0.

The genes are TRBV5-1 and TRBJ2-7; 7 nucleotides align to TRBD2. V was pared by 4 bases and J by 3 bases, with 7 bases of the junction left unmatched. Germline lookup yields CDR1 SGHRS and CDR2 YFSETQ. This CDR3 comprises 14 residues. CDR3 sequence reads: CASSPGGPNYEQYF. DNA of the CDR3: TGCGCCAGCAGCCCGGGGGGACCTAACTACGAGCAGTACTTC.

The rearrangement joins TRBV7-2 to TRBJ1-4, with D perhaps TRBD1 (5 bases). Per germline, CDR1 SGHTA and CDR2 FQGNSA. CDR3 length equals 14 residues. The germline V and J ends were trimmed by 5 bases and 5 bases, with 12 bases remaining between them. The CDR3 coding sequence is TGTGCCAGCAGCCCGGGACGGGGGAATGAAAAACTGTTTTTT. This encodes CASSPGRGNEKLFF.

This chain links TRBV5-1 with TRBJ2-1; perhaps TRBD1 as D (5 bases). The CDR3 covers 17 residues. Trimming took 0 bases from V and 4 from J, leaving 17 bases between them. Germline CDR1 reads SGHRS; CDR2 reads YFSETQ. The CDR3 DNA reads TGCGCCAGCAGCTTGGGGGGCTCTATGTTGCCATACAATGAGCAGTTCTTC. This sequence encodes CASSLGGSMLPYNEQFF.

The rearrangement uses TRBV19 and TRBJ2-2; D is perhaps TRBD2 (6 bases). Germline loops: CDR1 LNHDA, CDR2 SQIVND (reference sequence). V was trimmed by 11 bases and J by 1 base, leaving 17 bases between them. CDR3 size: 15 residues. In DNA, the CDR3 is TGTGCCGCCCGGGCGGGAAGACTGAACACCGGGGAGCTGTTTTTT. It specifies CAARAGRLNTGELFF. Using reference TRBV19 and TRBJ2-2 for the parts outside the CDR3, the full variable domain is DGGITQSPKYLFRKEGQNVTLSCEQNLNHDAMYWYRQDPGQGLRLIYYSQIVNDFQKGDIAEGYSVSREKKESFPLTVTSAQKNPTAFYLCAARAGRLNTGELFFGEGSRLTVL.

This rearrangement joins TRBV6-4 to TRBJ1-2, with D possibly matching TRBD1 (5 bases). The CDR3 runs to 15 residues. V lost 5 bases and J 2 bases, leaving 15 bases between the germline ends. Germline CDR1 and CDR2: MRHNA and SNTAGT. Here the CDR3 reads CASSPFTGLNYGYTF. In DNA form, the CDR3 reads TGTGCCAGCAGTCCCTTTACAGGCCTAAACTATGGCTACACCTTC.

The V gene is TRBV7-9, the J gene TRBJ2-5; 8 bases line up with TRBD1. This CDR3 spans 14 amino acids. The J segment lost 5 bases and the V segment lost 3 bases, leaving 5 bases of the junction unmatched. Looked up from germline, CDR1 is SEHNR and CDR2 is FQNEAQ (reference sequence). CDR3 sequence reads: CASSFQGASETQYF. CDR3 DNA sequence: TGTGCCAGCAGCTTCCAGGGGGCATCGGAGACCCAGTACTTC.

The chain has TRBV5-4 and TRBJ1-6; a possible D gene is TRBD1 (6 bases). The CDR3 length is 15 residues. Germline CDR1 is SGHNT and CDR2 is YYREEE (reference sequence). V was shortened by 0 bases and J by 9 bases, with 13 bases between the two germline ends. CDR3 loop: CASSLEGVGGSPLHF. CDR3 in DNA: TGTGCCAGCAGCTTGGAGGGGGTAGGAGGTTCACCCCTCCACTTT. The variable domain in full, completed from reference TRBV5-4 and TRBJ1-6, reads ETGVTQSPTHLIKTRGQQVTLRCSSQSGHNTVSWYQQALGQGPQFIFQYYREEENGRGNFPPRFSGLQFPNYSSELNVNALELDDSALYLCASSLEGVGGSPLHFGNGTRLTVT.

The chain couples TRBV19 to TRBJ2-3; D gene uncertain. Germline lookup yields CDR1 LNHDA and CDR2 SQIVND (reference sequence). Trimming cost V 6 bases and J 0 bases, with 7 bases left between them. This CDR3 has 13 residues. In nucleotides, the CDR3 is TGTGCCAGTAGGATGACTAGCACAGATACGCAGTATTTT. Its protein is CASRMTSTDTQYF.

The J gene is TRBJ2-7, the V gene TRBV6-1, with 7 bases matching TRBD1. V was clipped by 8 bases and J by 2 bases; unmatched bases: 6. Germline-derived CDR1 and CDR2 are MNHNS and SASEGT. This CDR3 comprises 13 residues. Here the CDR3 DNA reads TGTGCCAGCCAGGACAGGAGTGCCTACGAGCAGTACTTC. It is translated as CASQDRSAYEQYF.

This chain uses TRBV15 with TRBJ2-1, with unresolved D. V was cut by 1 base and J by 8 bases, with 6 bases left in between. The CDR3 spans 12 residues. CDR1 is LNHNV, CDR2 YYDKDF, per germline (reference sequence). CDR3 DNA sequence: TGTGCCACCAGCAGAGGTTCTCATGAGCAGTTCTTC. This sequence encodes CATSRGSHEQFF.

J is TRBJ2-3 and V is TRBV7-2; the D is unclear. Germline assignment: CDR1 SGHTA and CDR2 FQGNSA. The CDR3 has 16 amino acids. V was shortened by 3 bases and J by 2 bases, with 15 bases between the two germline ends. The CDR3: CASSFSAAQNTDTQYF. CDR3 in DNA: TGTGCCAGCAGCTTCTCAGCAGCGCAGAACACAGATACGCAGTATTTT.